One and the same sample provided the 6 T cell receptor beta chains below, sequenced in a study of cytomegalovirus exposure and HLA in healthy donors. The PCR contained 60 Vbeta and 13 Jbeta primers. Data came from immunoSEQ multiplex PCR; TCRdb stores just in-frame clones and leaves some out. The repertoire includes 150,000 to 200,000 clones, 80% of them detected once, and approximately 10% sits in the top ten. Sequenced: PBMCs. These receptors all come from a man between 18 and 35 years old in good health and CMV-seropositive.

The chain couples TRBV15 to TRBJ2-5, with TRBD1 identical over 7 bases. The tail of the sequence fits TRBJ2-7 better, so the J call may be wrong. From germline, CDR1 is LNHNV and CDR2 YYDKDF (reference sequence). The CDR3 has 15 residues. The CDR3 region is CATSGRTGSSYEQYF. In DNA, the CDR3 is TGTGCCACCAGTGGCCGGACAGGAAGCTCCTACGAGCAGTACTTC.

The gene calls are TRBV27 and TRBJ1-2, with D possibly matching TRBD1 (5 bases). CDR3 length: 14 residues. Germline V gene data show CDR1 as MNHEY and CDR2 as SMNVEV (reference sequence). The germline V and J ends were trimmed by 5 bases and 4 bases, with 14 bases remaining between them. The CDR3 region is CASSPPAGFYGYTF. The CDR3 bases are TGTGCCAGCAGTCCACCGGCAGGGTTCTATGGCTACACCTTC.

This sequence joins TRBV30 and TRBJ1-2; D not resolved. The V end was cut by 0 bases, the J end by 6 bases, with 5 bases between. This CDR3 comprises 11 residues. Germline V gene data show CDR1 as GTSNPN and CDR2 as SVGIG (reference sequence). CDR3 residues: CAWSVGDGYTF. CDR3 coding DNA: TGTGCCTGGAGTGTAGGAGATGGCTACACCTTC. Combining the CDR3 with reference TRBV30 and TRBJ1-2 gives the whole variable domain SQTIHQWPATLVQPVGSPLSLECTVEGTSNPNLYWYRQAAGRGLQLLFYSVGIGQISSEVPQNLSASRPQDRQFILSSKKLLLSDSGFYLCAWSVGDGYTFGSGTRLTVV.

The chain is built from TRBV29-1 and TRBJ2-2; 10 positions agree with TRBD1. CDR3 length: 14 residues. From germline, CDR1 is SQVTM and CDR2 ANQGSEA. The trim removed 5 bases at V and 6 bases at J, leaving 6 bases unmatched. CDR3 amino acids: CSVLTGTGAGELFF. In nucleotides, the CDR3 is TGCAGCGTTCTTACCGGGACAGGGGCCGGGGAGCTGTTTTTT.

CDR3 residues: CSVVPGTEYQETQYF. CDR3 bases: TGCAGCGTTGTCCCCGGGACAGAGTACCAAGAGACCCAGTACTTC. This chain connects TRBV29-1 to TRBJ2-5; 7 positions match TRBD1. Germline lookup yields CDR1 SQVTM and CDR2 ANQGSEA. The CDR3 totals 15 residues. V dropped 4 bases and J dropped 0; count of bases not matched to a gene: 8. Variable domain in full (rest from reference TRBV29-1 and TRBJ2-5): SAVISQKPSRDICQRGTSLTIQCQVDSQVTMMFWYRQQPGQSLTLIATANQGSEATYESGFVIDKFPISRPNLTFSTLTVSNMSPEDSSIYLCSVVPGTEYQETQYFGPGTRLLVL.

V is TRBV13 and J is TRBJ2-2; 13 bases align to TRBD2. Germline V gene lookup returns CDR1 PRHDT and CDR2 FYEKMQ (reference sequence). The trim removed 5 bases at V and 6 bases at J, leaving 6 bases unmatched. This CDR3 region has 16 residues. CDR3 sequence (DNA): TGTGCCAGCAGCGCACGGACTAGCGGGAGCCCCGGGGAGCTGTTTTTT. It encodes CASSARTSGSPGELFF. Complete variable domain (other parts from reference TRBV13 and TRBJ2-2): AAGVIQSPRHLIKEKRETATLKCYPIPRHDTVYWYQQGPGQDPQFLISFYEKMQSDKGSIPDRFSAQQFSDYHSELNMSSLELGDSALYFCASSARTSGSPGELFFGEGSRLTVL.